This T cell receptor (beta chain) originates from a study of T-cell reconstitution after alpha-beta-depleted transplantation in children. Germline assignment: CDR1 DFQATT and CDR2 SNEGSKA (reference sequence). J gave up 6 bases and V 5 bases, and 8 bases lay outside the gene matches. The CDR3 runs to 13 residues. For TCRbeta, the library was prepared with unique molecular identifiers. TCRdb reprocessed the PCR reads with MiXCR, giving one entry per CDR3 protein. The top ten hold 2.5% to 4% of the sample, which has some 550,000 distinct CDR3 sequences, around 16% seen once. The sample consisted of PBMCs from the stem cell graft donor, taken from the stem cell graft. This chain connects TRBV20-1 to TRBJ2-7; 9 bases align to TRBD2. This clonotype originated in a human donor who donated a stem cell graft to a child with acute lymphoblastic leukemia. The CDR3 DNA reads as TGCAGTGCTTCGGGCGGGACTAGCAGCGAGCAGTACTTC. This gives the protein CSASGGTSSEQYF.